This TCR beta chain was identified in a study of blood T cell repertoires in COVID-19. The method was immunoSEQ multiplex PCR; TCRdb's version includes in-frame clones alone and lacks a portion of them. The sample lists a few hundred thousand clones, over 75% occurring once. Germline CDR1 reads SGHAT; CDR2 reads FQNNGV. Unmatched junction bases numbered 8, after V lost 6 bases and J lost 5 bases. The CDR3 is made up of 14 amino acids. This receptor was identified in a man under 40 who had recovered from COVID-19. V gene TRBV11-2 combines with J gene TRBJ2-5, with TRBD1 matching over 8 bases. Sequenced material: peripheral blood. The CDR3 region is CASRPTGDEETQYF. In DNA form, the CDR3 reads TGTGCCAGCAGACCGACAGGGGATGAGGAGACCCAGTACTTC.